Following are 19 T cell receptor beta chains from one sample sequenced in a study of beta chain features in type 1 diabetes. Notes on the study in general: The study found moderately but significantly shorter TCRB CDR3s in all four CD4+ subsets of Type 1 diabetes patients.

No antigens are known for them. The whole isolated RNA underwent reverse transcription, so sequencing captured expressed TCRB transcripts. Method: immunoSEQ multiplex PCR; TCRdb's copy keeps in-frame clones and lacks some. The data show about 650,000 clones, roughly 12% seen once. The specimen was naive CD4+ T cells from blood. These receptors were taken from a man under 40 with type 1 diabetes.

This clone was picked up a small number of times. The V gene is TRBV29-1, the J gene TRBJ2-1; D is perhaps TRBD1 or TRBD2 (5 bases each). Trimming shortened V by 6 bases and J by 7 bases, and 19 bases separated the two germline ends. This CDR3 has 14 amino acids. Germline V gene data show CDR1 as SQVTM and CDR2 as ANQGSEA. In nucleotides, the CDR3 is TGCAGCGTCGGGGACCGGGTTGTGCGGAATGAGCAGTTCTTC. Translated, it gives CSVGDRVVRNEQFF.

This clone was seen more than once but under ten times. The chain employs TRBV14 and TRBJ2-7; D is uncertain. The CDR3 extends over 15 amino acids. V lost 4 bases to trimming and J lost 2 bases, with 15 bases between them. Germline V gene data show CDR1 as SGHDN and CDR2 as FVKESK. The DNA for the CDR3 is TGTGCCAGCAGCCCGTGGACCGCTGTAGCCTACGAGCAGTACTTC. Its translation: CASSPWTAVAYEQYF. The complete variable domain, with remaining parts taken from reference TRBV14 and TRBJ2-7, reads EAGVTQFPSHSVIEKGQTVTLRCDPISGHDNLYWYRRVMGKEIKFLLHFVKESKQDESGMPNNRFLAERTGGTYSTLKVQPAELEDSGVYFCASSPWTAVAYEQYFGPGTRLTVT.

In its sample, this clone was seen a few times. The chain has TRBV29-1 and TRBJ2-1, with 7 bases matching TRBD1. J was trimmed by 5 bases and V by 5 bases; bases with no gene match: 6. The V gene's germline CDR1 is SQVTM and CDR2 ANQGSEA. The CDR3 is 13 residues long. CDR3 region: CSVPGGINNEQFF. CDR3 nucleotides: TGCAGCGTTCCAGGGGGTATCAACAATGAGCAGTTCTTC.

V usage is TRBV29-1 and J usage is TRBJ2-1; 9 bases fit TRBD1. Germline CDR1 reads SQVTM; CDR2 reads ANQGSEA. The V and J ends lost 3 bases and 7 bases, in that order; junction bases with no gene match: 4. This CDR3 is 13 amino acids long. The chain's CDR3 is CSVEGQGGNEQFF. In DNA form, the CDR3 reads TGCAGCGTTGAGGGACAGGGAGGTAATGAGCAGTTCTTC.

This clone was detected a few times. The chain links TRBV12-5 to TRBJ2-3; D is ambiguous. The V end was cut by 2 bases, the J end by 2 bases, with 8 bases between. The CDR3 covers 14 residues. Per the germline V gene, CDR1 is LGHNT and CDR2 is FRNRAP. CDR3 residues: CASGLPPDTDTQYF. The DNA of the CDR3 is TGTGCTAGTGGTTTGCCACCGGACACAGATACGCAGTATTTT. The entire variable domain, with the rest obtained from reference TRBV12-5 and TRBJ2-3, is as follows: DARVTQTPRHKVTEMGQEVTMRCQPILGHNTVFWYRQTMMQGLELLAYFRNRAPLDDSGMPKDRFSAEMPDATLATLKIQPSEPRDSAVYFCASGLPPDTDTQYFGPGTRLTVL.

This clone turned up a few times. The V call is TRBV2, the J call TRBJ1-2, with 10 bases aligning to TRBD1. Trimming took 2 bases from V and 4 from J; bases not matched to a gene: 4. Germline lookup yields CDR1 SNHLY and CDR2 FYNNEI. The CDR3 has 15 residues. CDR3 amino acids: CASSEPGQGSYGYTF. CDR3 sequence (DNA): TGTGCCAGCAGTGAACCGGGACAGGGGTCCTATGGCTACACCTTC.

This chain joins TRBV5-4 and TRBJ1-2; no firm D call. The CDR3 covers 14 residues. The V gene lost 3 bases and the J gene lost 4 bases, with 13 bases spanning the gap. The germline V gene encodes CDR1 SGHNT and CDR2 YYREEE (reference sequence). The CDR3 coding sequence is TGTGCCAGCAGCTCCCCGCGCGGCACCTATGGCTACACCTTC. It codes for CASSSPRGTYGYTF.

This chain's CDR3 is CASSPMIGRGNTEAFF. The DNA for the CDR3 is TGCGCCAGCAGCCCTATGATCGGACGGGGAAACACTGAAGCTTTCTTT. This rearrangement joins TRBV4-3 to TRBJ1-1; D is unresolved. Trimming stripped 4 bases from V and 2 bases from J, with 17 bases between. The length of the CDR3 is 16 residues. Germline CDR1 LGHNA, CDR2 YSLEER.

This clone is a singleton in its sample. This chain links TRBV19 with TRBJ1-6; a possible D gene is TRBD1 (5 bases). With 5 bases removed from V and 6 bases from J, the gap between germline ends came to 8 bases. Germline V gives CDR1 LNHDA, CDR2 SQIVND (reference sequence). CDR3 length equals 13 residues. The CDR3 reads CASSPDSNSPLHF. The CDR3 nucleotides are TGTGCCAGTAGTCCCGACAGTAATTCACCCCTCCACTTT.

This chain uses TRBV7-6 with TRBJ2-7; no clear D gene. Deletions cut 3 bases from V and 3 bases from J, with 12 bases between. The CDR3 runs to 14 residues. The germline V gene has CDR1 SGHVS and CDR2 FNYEAQ. The DNA of the CDR3 is TGTGCCAGCAGCTTGAGGAGAGAAAGCTACGAGCAGTACTTC. As protein: CASSLRRESYEQYF.

This clone was seen just once. The chain is built from TRBV7-2 and TRBJ2-1; D possibly matches TRBD1 or TRBD2 (5 bases each). V lost 2 bases to trimming and J lost 10 bases, with 21 bases between them. Germline assignment: CDR1 SGHTA and CDR2 FQGNSA. The CDR3 covers 16 residues. The CDR3: CASSLSGGRVGKEQFF. The CDR3, as DNA: TGTGCCAGCAGCTTATCCGGCGGCAGGGTCGGGAAGGAGCAGTTCTTC. Looking up the rest from reference TRBV7-2 and TRBJ2-1 gives the full variable domain: GAGVSQSPSNKVTEKGKDVELRCDPISGHTALYWYRQSLGQGLEFLIYFQGNSAPDKSGLPSDRFSAERTGGSVSTLTIQRTQQEDSAVYLCASSLSGGRVGKEQFFGPGTRLTVL.

The chain employs TRBV30 and TRBJ2-3; D possibly matches TRBD1 or TRBD2 (6 bases each). V lost 3 bases, J lost 9 bases, and 22 bases lay in between. Germline values: CDR1 GTSNPN, CDR2 SVGIG (reference sequence). The CDR3 is 15 residues long. The CDR3 sequence: CAWSRLTGLEGTQYF. In DNA form, the CDR3 reads TGTGCCTGGAGCCGGCTTACAGGGCTGGAGGGAACGCAGTATTTT.

This chain uses TRBV28 with TRBJ1-5; D gene uncertain. CDR1 is MDHEN, CDR2 SYDVKM, per germline. The CDR3 loop spans 13 amino acids. Trimming stripped 5 bases from V and 8 bases from J, with 13 bases between. CDR3 sequence (DNA): TGTGCCAGCAGTAGAACCGGGATCGAGCCCCAGCATTTT. It translates to CASSRTGIEPQHF.

The chain joins TRBV5-6 to TRBJ2-1; 11 nucleotides agree with TRBD2. The CDR3 loop spans 19 amino acids. Germline V gene data show CDR1 as SGHDT and CDR2 as YYEEEE. V lost 5 bases and J lost 0; bases outside the gene matches: 13. CDR3 region: CASSPGTSGVSHSYNEQFF. CDR3 coding DNA: TGTGCCAGCAGTCCCGGGACTAGCGGTGTCAGTCACTCCTACAATGAGCAGTTCTTC. Full variable domain (missing parts from reference TRBV5-6 and TRBJ2-1): DAGVTQSPTHLIKTRGQQVTLRCSPKSGHDTVSWYQQALGQGPQFIFQYYEEEERQRGNFPDRFSGHQFPNYSSELNVNALLLGDSALYLCASSPGTSGVSHSYNEQFFGPGTRLTVL.

A few counts support this clone. This sequence joins TRBV4-3 and TRBJ2-3; 7 bases align to TRBD2. CDR1 is LGHNA, CDR2 YSLEER, per germline. The CDR3 extends over 16 amino acids. Unmatched junction bases numbered 11, after V lost 5 bases and J lost 3 bases. CDR3 sequence: CASSVRTTGGTDTQYF. The CDR3 coding sequence is TGCGCCAGCAGCGTAAGGACGACGGGGGGAACAGATACGCAGTATTTT.

The gene calls are TRBV7-9 and TRBJ1-1; D is ambiguous. The CDR3 contains 13 residues. Germline loops: CDR1 SEHNR, CDR2 FQNEAQ (reference sequence). V lost 5 bases and J 5 bases, leaving 12 bases between the germline ends. CDR3 sequence reads: CASSPEIGTEAFF. Written as DNA, the CDR3 is TGTGCCAGCAGCCCAGAGATCGGGACTGAAGCTTTCTTT. Looking up the rest from reference TRBV7-9 and TRBJ1-1 gives the full variable domain: DTGVSQNPRHKITKRGQNVTFRCDPISEHNRLYWYRQTLGQGPEFLTYFQNEAQLEKSRLLSDRFSAERPKGSFSTLEIQRTEQGDSAMYLCASSPEIGTEAFFGQGTRLTVV.

The chain couples TRBV2 to TRBJ2-3, with TRBD1 matching 9 bases. CDR1 SNHLY and CDR2 FYNNEI come from the germline V gene. Unmatched junction bases numbered 5, after V lost 2 bases and J lost 5 bases. CDR3 length equals 15 residues. CDR3 in amino acids: CASSELGTGQDTQYF. The CDR3 DNA sequence: TGTGCCAGCAGTGAATTAGGGACAGGGCAAGATACGCAGTATTTT.

A few counts support this clone. The rearrangement joins TRBV14 to TRBJ1-5; 8 nucleotides agree with TRBD1. The CDR3 is 16 amino acids. J gave up 2 bases and V 3 bases, and 6 bases lay outside the gene matches. Germline V CDR1 and CDR2: SGHDN, FVKESK. Here the CDR3 DNA reads TGTGCCAGCAGCCAGGACAGGGAACAAGGCAATCAGCCCCAGCATTTT. Amino acids: CASSQDREQGNQPQHF.

Only a few counts were recorded for this clone. The gene calls are TRBV5-1 and TRBJ2-1; 9 bases fit TRBD2. This CDR3 is built from 17 residues. CDR1 SGHRS and CDR2 YFSETQ come from the germline V gene. J gave up 7 bases and V 0 bases, and 11 bases lay outside the gene matches. In DNA form, the CDR3 reads TGCGCCAGCAGCTTGGTCGGTGCGGGGGGGCTCGTAAATGAGCAGTTCTTC. Translation: CASSLVGAGGLVNEQFF.